Below, 27 T cell receptor beta chains from the same sample are listed, as sequenced in a study of T cells expressing NK-cell markers. TCRdb reprocessed the 5' RACE reads and keeps a single row for each CDR3 protein, giving no DNA. The ten top clones account for 3% to 4.5%, within a sample of about 550,000 distinct CDR3 sequences. Sequencing was carried out using blood T cells: a sorted CD56 or NKG2C T cell subset, CD4+ or CD8+ T cells, or bulk PBMC T cells (not recorded which). These receptors came from a man between 18 and 35 years old in good health.

CDR3 region: CASRNTGLGELFF. The chain is built from TRBV12-3 or TRBV12-4 and TRBJ2-2; the TCRdb D gene call, TRBD1, has no DNA to confirm it. This CDR3 spans 13 amino acids.

This chain uses TRBV24-1 with TRBJ2-3; TCRdb's D call, TRBD1, is unchecked because there is no DNA. This CDR3 is built from 16 residues. Germline values: CDR1 KGHDR, CDR2 SFDVKD. The CDR3 is CATSDQPGYSTDTQYF.

CDR3 region: CASTETLAGVGDTQYF. This chain links TRBV12-3 or TRBV12-4 with TRBJ2-3; TCRdb indicates TRBD2, and absent DNA this call remains unverified. CDR3 length: 16 amino acids.

The rearrangement uses TRBV20-1 and TRBJ2-1. CDR1 and CDR2 (germline): DFQATT, SNEGSKA (reference sequence). This CDR3 has 11 residues. Here the CDR3 reads CSASEVAEQFF.

This chain joins TRBV29-1 and TRBJ2-7; the D call from TCRdb, TRBD1, cannot be confirmed without DNA. This CDR3 comprises 14 residues. From germline, CDR1 is SQVTM and CDR2 ANQGSEA. This chain's CDR3 is CSAGRGTGAYEQYF.

The genes are TRBV20-1 and TRBJ1-1; as DNA is missing, the TRBD1 call by TCRdb cannot be tested. The CDR3 is 13 amino acids. In germline, CDR1 is DFQATT, CDR2 SNEGSKA (reference sequence). This chain's CDR3 is CSAGEGLNTEAFF.

The chain carries TRBV7-9 and TRBJ2-5; as DNA is missing, the TRBD2 call by TCRdb cannot be tested. The germline CDR1 and CDR2 sequences are SEHNR and FQNEAQ (reference sequence). The CDR3 is 14 residues long. The CDR3 sequence is CASSVSQAGETQYF.

The rearrangement uses TRBV5-1 and TRBJ2-2; as DNA is missing, the TRBD1 call by TCRdb cannot be tested. This CDR3 comprises 16 residues. CDR1 and CDR2 (germline): SGHRS, YFSETQ. The chain's CDR3 is CASSLDMGRNTGELFF.

This chain connects TRBV5-1 to TRBJ2-3; no DNA is available, so the TRBD1 call from TCRdb remains unchecked. The CDR3 spans 16 residues. Looked up from germline, CDR1 is SGHRS and CDR2 is YFSETQ. CDR3 sequence reads: CASSPPQGGVADTQYF.

The rearrangement uses TRBV25-1 and TRBJ1-4; TCRdb's D gene call, TRBD1, goes unchecked for lack of DNA. This CDR3 has 15 amino acids. In germline, CDR1 is MGHDK, CDR2 SYGVNS. The CDR3 region is CASSERASTNEKLFF.

The V and J genes are TRBV2 and TRBJ2-3; the TCRdb D gene call, TRBD2, has no DNA to confirm it. The CDR3 contains 13 residues. Germline assignment: CDR1 SNHLY and CDR2 FYNNEI. CDR3: CASSVRETDTQYF.

The V gene is TRBV20-1, the J gene TRBJ2-1; TCRdb outputs TRBD1, but without DNA this stays unchecked. The CDR3 runs to 14 residues. The germline gives CDR1 DFQATT, CDR2 SNEGSKA (reference sequence). The CDR3 here is CSAGGTPGGNEQFF.

The chain has TRBV12-3 or TRBV12-4 and TRBJ2-1; TCRdb outputs TRBD1, but without DNA this stays unchecked. The CDR3 length is 14 residues. The CDR3 sequence is CASSFRGRVDEQFF.

V gene TRBV2 combines with J gene TRBJ2-6; the TRBD1 assignment by TCRdb is unverifiable without DNA. CDR1 and CDR2 (germline): SNHLY, FYNNEI. This CDR3 contains 16 residues. The CDR3 reads CASSADRDSGANVLTF.

The gene calls are TRBV28 and TRBJ1-5; the TCRdb call, TRBD1, lacks DNA for checking. CDR1 MDHEN and CDR2 SYDVKM come from the germline V gene. The CDR3 is 13 amino acids. Here the CDR3 reads CASTPGPYQPQHF.

V usage is TRBV3-1 and J usage is TRBJ2-1; TCRdb outputs TRBD1, but without DNA this stays unchecked. This CDR3 is built from 15 residues. Germline CDR1 reads LGHDT; CDR2 reads YNNKEL (reference sequence). CDR3: CASSQDRQGMDEQFF.

This chain uses TRBV13 with TRBJ2-5; the TCRdb call, TRBD1, lacks DNA for checking. The CDR3 spans 15 residues. Per the germline V gene, CDR1 is PRHDT and CDR2 is FYEKMQ (reference sequence). This CDR3 is CASSGSGRSRETQYF.

The chain carries TRBV6-5 and TRBJ1-6; TCRdb's assignment of TRBD1 cannot be checked, as there is no DNA. CDR1 is MNHEY, CDR2 SVGAGI, per germline. The CDR3 length is 18 residues. CDR3 protein: CASSSLQGLLSYNSPLHF.

V gene TRBV11-2 combines with J gene TRBJ2-1; TCRdb reports TRBD1, a call that lacks DNA to check it against. CDR3 length: 15 residues. Germline CDR1 is SGHAT and CDR2 is FQNNGV. The CDR3 reads CASSLLGATSNEQFF.

The rearrangement links TRBV28 to TRBJ2-5; without DNA, the TCRdb call of TRBD1 cannot be checked. The germline V gene encodes CDR1 MDHEN and CDR2 SYDVKM. CDR3 length: 15 amino acids. CDR3 protein: CASSSDWGSAETQYF.

V usage is TRBV7-8 and J usage is TRBJ1-5. The germline CDR1 and CDR2 sequences are SGHVS and FQNEAQ. The CDR3 has 17 residues. Here the CDR3 reads CASSLTVLDSGNQPQHF. The whole variable domain, remainder taken from reference TRBV7-8 and TRBJ1-5, is GAGVSQSPRYKVAKRGQDVALRCDPISGHVSLFWYQQALGQGPEFLTYFQNEAQLDKSGLPSDRFFAERPEGSVSTLKIQRTQQEDSAVYLCASSLTVLDSGNQPQHFGDGTRLSIL.

The chain joins TRBV9 to TRBJ2-3; the D call of TRBD1 rests on TCRdb alone, since no DNA is present to check it. Germline V gives CDR1 SGDLS, CDR2 YYNGEE. The CDR3 has 17 residues. CDR3 sequence: CASSSGISGAGTDTQYF. The full variable domain, rest sourced from reference TRBV9 and TRBJ2-3, is DSGVTQTPKHLITATGQRVTLRCSPRSGDLSVYWYQQSLDQGLQFLIQYYNGEERAKGNILERFSAQQFPDLHSELNLSSLELGDSALYFCASSSGISGAGTDTQYFGPGTRLTVL.

The chain couples TRBV20-1 to TRBJ2-3; TCRdb returns TRBD2, unconfirmable since there is no DNA. The CDR3 contains 17 residues. Germline V gene sequence: CDR1 DFQATT, CDR2 SNEGSKA (reference sequence). Here the CDR3 reads CSARDPFRTRNTDTQYF.

The rearrangement joins TRBV15 to TRBJ2-4. This CDR3 has 16 amino acids. Germline CDR1 reads LNHNV; CDR2 reads YYDKDF (reference sequence). The CDR3 loop is CATSTDRGVAKNIQYF.

V usage is TRBV18 and J usage is TRBJ1-3. CDR3 length equals 15 residues. CDR1 is KGHSH and CDR2 is LQKENI in the germline V gene. CDR3 protein: CASSPPIGSGNTIYF.

This chain links TRBV28 with TRBJ2-3; absent DNA, TCRdb's TRBD2 call cannot be checked. This CDR3 has 16 residues. Germline CDR1 MDHEN, CDR2 SYDVKM. CDR3 protein: CASAGTSGRASDTQYF.

The J gene is TRBJ2-3, the V gene TRBV5-1; no DNA is available, so the TRBD2 call from TCRdb remains unchecked. Germline CDR1 SGHRS, CDR2 YFSETQ. CDR3 size: 16 residues. The chain's CDR3 is CASSWGLKGQTDTQYF. Together with reference TRBV5-1 and TRBJ2-3, the CDR3 gives the full variable domain: KAGVTQTPRYLIKTRGQQVTLSCSPISGHRSVSWYQQTPGQGLQFLFEYFSETQRNKGNFPGRFSGRQFSNSRSEMNVSTLELGDSALYLCASSWGLKGQTDTQYFGPGTRLTVL.